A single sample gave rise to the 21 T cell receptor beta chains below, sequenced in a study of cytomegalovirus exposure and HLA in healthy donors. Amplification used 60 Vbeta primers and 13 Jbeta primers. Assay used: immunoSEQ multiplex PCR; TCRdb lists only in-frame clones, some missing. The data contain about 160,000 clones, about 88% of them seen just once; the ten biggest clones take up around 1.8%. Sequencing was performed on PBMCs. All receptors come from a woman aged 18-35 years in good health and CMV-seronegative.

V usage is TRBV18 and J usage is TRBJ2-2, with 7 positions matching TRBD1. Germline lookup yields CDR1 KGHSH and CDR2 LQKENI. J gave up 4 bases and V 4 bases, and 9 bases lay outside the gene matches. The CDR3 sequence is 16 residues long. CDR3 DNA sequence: TGTGCCAGCTCACAACGGACAGGCGTGACCACCGGGGAGCTGTTTTTT. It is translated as CASSQRTGVTTGELFF.

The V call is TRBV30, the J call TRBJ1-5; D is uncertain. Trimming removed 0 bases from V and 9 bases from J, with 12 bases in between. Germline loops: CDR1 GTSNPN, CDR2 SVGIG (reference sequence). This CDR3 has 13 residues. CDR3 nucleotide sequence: TGTGCCTGGAGTGTGTCTTCAGGACTGCCCCAGCATTTT. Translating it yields CAWSVSSGLPQHF.

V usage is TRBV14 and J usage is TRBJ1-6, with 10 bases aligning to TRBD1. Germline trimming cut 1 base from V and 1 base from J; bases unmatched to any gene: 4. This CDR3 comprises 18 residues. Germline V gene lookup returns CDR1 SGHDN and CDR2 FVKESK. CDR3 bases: TGTGCCAGCAGCCAAGGACAGGGGGCCGGTTCCTATAATTCACCCCTCCACTTT. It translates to CASSQGQGAGSYNSPLHF. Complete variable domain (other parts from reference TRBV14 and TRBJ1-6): EAGVTQFPSHSVIEKGQTVTLRCDPISGHDNLYWYRRVMGKEIKFLLHFVKESKQDESGMPNNRFLAERTGGTYSTLKVQPAELEDSGVYFCASSQGQGAGSYNSPLHFGNGTRLTVT.

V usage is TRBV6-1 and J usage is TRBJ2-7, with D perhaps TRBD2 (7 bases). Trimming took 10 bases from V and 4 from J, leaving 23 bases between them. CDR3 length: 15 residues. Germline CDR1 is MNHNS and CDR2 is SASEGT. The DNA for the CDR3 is TGTGCCACCATACCCCGAGGGGGGGCGGGATACGAGCAGTACTTC. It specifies CATIPRGGAGYEQYF.

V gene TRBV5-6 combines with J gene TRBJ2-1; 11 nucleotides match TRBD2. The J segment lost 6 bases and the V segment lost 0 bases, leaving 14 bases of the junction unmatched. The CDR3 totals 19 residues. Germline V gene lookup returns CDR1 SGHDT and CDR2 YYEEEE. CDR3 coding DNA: TGTGCCAGCAGCTTGGTAGCTAGCGGGAGGTGGTACATTAGCAATGAGCAGTTCTTC. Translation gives CASSLVASGRWYISNEQFF.

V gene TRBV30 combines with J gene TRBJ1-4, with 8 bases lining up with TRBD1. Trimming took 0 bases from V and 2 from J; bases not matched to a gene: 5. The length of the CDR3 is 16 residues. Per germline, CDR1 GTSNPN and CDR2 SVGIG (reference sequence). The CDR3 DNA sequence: TGTGCCTGGAGTGTAGGGCAGGGGGCTACTAATGAAAAACTGTTTTTT. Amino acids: CAWSVGQGATNEKLFF.

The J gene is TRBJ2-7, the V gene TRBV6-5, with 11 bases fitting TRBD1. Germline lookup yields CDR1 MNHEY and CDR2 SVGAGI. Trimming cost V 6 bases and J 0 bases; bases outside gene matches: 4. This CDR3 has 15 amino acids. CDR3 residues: CASSAGTGGSYEQYF. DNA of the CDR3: TGTGCCAGCAGCGCCGGGACAGGGGGCTCCTACGAGCAGTACTTC.

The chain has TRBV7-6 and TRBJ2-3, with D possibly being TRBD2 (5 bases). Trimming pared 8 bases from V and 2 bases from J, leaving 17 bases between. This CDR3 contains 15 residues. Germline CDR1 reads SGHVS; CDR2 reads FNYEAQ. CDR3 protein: CASRAGVGVTDTQYF. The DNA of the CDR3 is TGTGCCAGCCGTGCCGGGGTCGGTGTCACAGATACGCAGTATTTT.

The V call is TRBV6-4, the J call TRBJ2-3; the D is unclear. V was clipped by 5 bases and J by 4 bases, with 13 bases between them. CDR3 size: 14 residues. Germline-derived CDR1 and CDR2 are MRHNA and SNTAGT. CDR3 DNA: TGTGCCAGCAGTTTAGAGCTCGGGTCAGATACGCAGTATTTT. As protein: CASSLELGSDTQYF.

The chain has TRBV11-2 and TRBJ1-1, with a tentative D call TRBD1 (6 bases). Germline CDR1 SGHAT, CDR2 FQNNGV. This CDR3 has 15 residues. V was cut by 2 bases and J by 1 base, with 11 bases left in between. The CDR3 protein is CASSLPTGRNTEAFF. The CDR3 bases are TGTGCCAGCAGCTTACCGACAGGACGGAACACTGAAGCTTTCTTT.

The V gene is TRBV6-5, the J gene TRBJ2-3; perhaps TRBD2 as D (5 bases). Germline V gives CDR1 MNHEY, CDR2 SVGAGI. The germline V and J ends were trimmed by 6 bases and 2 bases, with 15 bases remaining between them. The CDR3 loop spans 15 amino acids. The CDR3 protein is CASSHGVSNTDTQYF. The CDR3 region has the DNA TGTGCCAGCAGCCACGGGGTTTCCAACACAGATACGCAGTATTTT.

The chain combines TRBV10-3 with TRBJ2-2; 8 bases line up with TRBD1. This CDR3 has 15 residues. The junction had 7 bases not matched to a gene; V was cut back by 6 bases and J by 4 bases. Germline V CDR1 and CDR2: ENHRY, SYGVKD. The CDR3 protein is CAIRAVTGATGELFF. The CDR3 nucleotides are TGTGCCATCAGGGCCGTGACAGGGGCCACCGGGGAGCTGTTTTTT.

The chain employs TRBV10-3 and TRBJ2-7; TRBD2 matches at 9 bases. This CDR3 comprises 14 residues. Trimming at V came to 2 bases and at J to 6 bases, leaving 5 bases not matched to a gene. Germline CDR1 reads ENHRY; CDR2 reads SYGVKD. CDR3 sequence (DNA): TGTGCCATCAGTGAGGGGCGGGAGGGGCGCGAGCAGTACTTC. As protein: CAISEGREGREQYF.

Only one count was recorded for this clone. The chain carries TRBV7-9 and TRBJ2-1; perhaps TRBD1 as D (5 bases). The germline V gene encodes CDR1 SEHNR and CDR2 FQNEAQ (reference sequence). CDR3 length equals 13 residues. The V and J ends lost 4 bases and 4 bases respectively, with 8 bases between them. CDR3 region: CASSSTVYNEQFF. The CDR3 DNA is TGTGCCAGCAGCTCGACAGTATACAATGAGCAGTTCTTC.

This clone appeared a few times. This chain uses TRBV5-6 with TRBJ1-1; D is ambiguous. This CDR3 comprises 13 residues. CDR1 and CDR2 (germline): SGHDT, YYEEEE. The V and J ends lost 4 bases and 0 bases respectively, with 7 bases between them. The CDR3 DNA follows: TGTGCCAGCAGCCCCGTCTTGAACACTGAAGCTTTCTTT. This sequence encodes CASSPVLNTEAFF.

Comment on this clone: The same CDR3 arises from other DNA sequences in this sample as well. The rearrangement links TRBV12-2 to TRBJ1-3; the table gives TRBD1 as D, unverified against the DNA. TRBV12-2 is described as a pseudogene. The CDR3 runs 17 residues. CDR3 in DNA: TGTGCAAGTCGCGTTATTACTATCCAAGGACAGGGAAACACCATATATTTT. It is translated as CASRVITIQGQGNTIYF.

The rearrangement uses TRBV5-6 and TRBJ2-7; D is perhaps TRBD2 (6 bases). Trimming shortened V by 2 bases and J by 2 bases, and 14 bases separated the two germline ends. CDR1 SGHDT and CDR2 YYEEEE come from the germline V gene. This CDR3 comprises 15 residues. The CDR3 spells CASSFGEREPYEQYF. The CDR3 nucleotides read TGTGCCAGCAGCTTCGGGGAACGGGAGCCCTACGAGCAGTACTTC.

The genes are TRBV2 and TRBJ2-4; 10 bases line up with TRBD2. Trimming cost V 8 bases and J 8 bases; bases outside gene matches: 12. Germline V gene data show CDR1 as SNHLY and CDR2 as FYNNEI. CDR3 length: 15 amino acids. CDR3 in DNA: TGTGCCAGCCCCTCCAGTACTAGCGGGGAGGACATTCAGTACTTC. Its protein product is CASPSSTSGEDIQYF.

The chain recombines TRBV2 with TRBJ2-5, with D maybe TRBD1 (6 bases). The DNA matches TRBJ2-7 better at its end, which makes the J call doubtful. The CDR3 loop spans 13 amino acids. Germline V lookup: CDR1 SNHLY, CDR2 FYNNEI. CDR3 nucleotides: TGTGCCAGCAGGGACAGATACTCCTACGAGCAGTACTTC. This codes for CASRDRYSYEQYF.

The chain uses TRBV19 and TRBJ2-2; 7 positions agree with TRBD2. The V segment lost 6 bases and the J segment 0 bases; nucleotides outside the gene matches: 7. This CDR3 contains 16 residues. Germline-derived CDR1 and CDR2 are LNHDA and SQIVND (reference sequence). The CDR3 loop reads CASRLTAGANTGELFF. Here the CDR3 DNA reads TGTGCCAGTAGGCTTACTGCGGGAGCGAACACCGGGGAGCTGTTTTTT.

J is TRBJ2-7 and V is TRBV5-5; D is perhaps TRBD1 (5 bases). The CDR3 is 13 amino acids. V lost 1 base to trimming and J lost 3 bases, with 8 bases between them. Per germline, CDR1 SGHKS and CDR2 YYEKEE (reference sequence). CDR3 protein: CASSLRQIYEQYF. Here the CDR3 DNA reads TGTGCCAGCAGCTTGAGACAGATCTACGAGCAGTACTTC.